This T cell receptor beta chain emerged from a study of regulatory T cells in long-lasting Graves disease. Study in general: Graves' patients, diagnosed recently, had received antithyroid drugs under 3 months.

Time point meaning: newly diagnosed GD, antithyroid drugs for less than 3 months. With RNA extracted from PBMCs as input, the TCR library was made. According to the study, TCR beta libraries were built with iRepertoire HTBI primers and CDR3-region Arm-PCR. TCRdb redid the calling of the multiplex PCR reads with MiXCR, one entry per CDR3 protein. The table has roughly 500,000 distinct CDR3 sequences, roughly 12% seen once. Germline assignment: CDR1 SNHLY and CDR2 FYNNEI. With 4 bases removed from V and 0 bases from J, the gap between germline ends came to 10 bases. The CDR3 contains 14 residues. The same specimen was also included in a second study, on T cells in Graves' hyperthyroidism and ophthalmopathy.

The TCR was taken from a man aged 25 to 40 with Graves disease. The source material was peripheral blood mononuclear cells (PBMCs), sampled at new diagnosis, from a patient treated with antithyroid drugs. The chain uses TRBV2 and TRBJ2-7; D is undetermined. The CDR3 nucleotides read TGTGCCAGCAGTGTAGACCGGAACTCCTACGAGCAGTACTTC. Translated, it gives CASSVDRNSYEQYF.